One sample yielded the 23 T cell receptor beta chains listed below, sequenced in a study of blood T cell repertoires in COVID-19. Profiled with immunoSEQ multiplex PCR; TCRdb holds only in-frame clones, not every one. The profile shows 80,000 to 100,000 clones, approximately 82% of them singletons. The sequenced sample consisted of peripheral blood. The receptors shown here come from a man aged 65-85 years with active or convalescent COVID-19.

This clone was seen a handful of times. This rearrangement joins TRBV3-1 (or the pseudogene TRBV3-2) to TRBJ1-6; D is ambiguous. Germline CDR1 reads LGHDT; CDR2 reads YNNKEL (reference sequence). Trimming shortened V by 3 bases and J by 10 bases, and 7 bases separated the two germline ends. There are 12 residues in the CDR3. This CDR3 is CASSQRGSPLHF. The DNA of the CDR3 is TGTGCCAGCAGCCAGAGAGGGTCACCCCTCCACTTT.

This chain uses TRBV7-9 with TRBJ1-5; D gene ambiguous. The CDR3 consists of 14 residues. The germline gives CDR1 SEHNR, CDR2 FQNEAQ (reference sequence). V was shortened by 1 base and J by 3 bases, with 7 bases between the two germline ends. The DNA for the CDR3 is TGTGCCAGCAGCTTAGGAGGGCCCAATCAGCCCCAGCATTTT. As protein: CASSLGGPNQPQHF.

The rearrangement joins TRBV5-6 to TRBJ1-2; D possibly corresponds to TRBD1 (6 bases). Germline CDR1 reads SGHDT; CDR2 reads YYEEEE. The CDR3 has 14 residues. V lost 4 bases to trimming and J lost 4 bases, with 14 bases between them. CDR3 region: CASSRNRVSYGYTF. Written as DNA, the CDR3 is TGTGCCAGCAGCCGAAACAGGGTTAGCTATGGCTACACCTTC.

The genes are TRBV9 and TRBJ1-1; 10 bases align to TRBD1. V trimming: 2 bases; J trimming: 2 bases; junction bases outside the gene matches: 3. Germline V CDR1 and CDR2: SGDLS, YYNGEE. The CDR3 spans 15 residues. CDR3 sequence (DNA): TGTGCCAGCAGCGTTCAGACAGGGGGCAACACTGAAGCTTTCTTT. Its protein product is CASSVQTGGNTEAFF.

The gene calls are TRBV28 and TRBJ1-6; 9 bases map to TRBD1. With V trimmed by 6 bases and J by 10 bases, 7 bases remained unmatched. The CDR3 loop spans 14 amino acids. Germline V gene sequence: CDR1 MDHEN, CDR2 SYDVKM. The CDR3: CASRPGQGGSPLHF. The DNA for the CDR3 is TGTGCCAGCAGACCGGGACAGGGAGGATCACCCCTCCACTTT.

The chain links TRBV11-2 to TRBJ1-2, with D perhaps TRBD1 (6 bases). This CDR3 spans 16 amino acids. From germline, CDR1 is SGHAT and CDR2 FQNNGV. Between the trimmed V and J ends, which lost 5 bases and 0 bases, there was a span of 16 bases. The chain's CDR3 is CASSTPPTGANYGYTF. CDR3 DNA: TGTGCCAGCAGCACCCCCCCGACAGGAGCTAACTATGGCTACACCTTC.

The chain links TRBV30 to TRBJ2-5; TRBD2 matches 8 bases. The CDR3 is 15 amino acids. Losses at the gene ends were 0 bases for V and 5 bases for J; bases not matched to a gene: 8. Germline CDR1 reads GTSNPN; CDR2 reads SVGIG (reference sequence). CDR3 sequence reads: CAWSVGLATGETQYF. CDR3 DNA: TGTGCCTGGAGTGTTGGACTAGCCACGGGGGAGACCCAGTACTTC.

CDR3: CASSDSEVSTEAFF. The CDR3 DNA follows: TGTGCCAGCAGTGACTCAGAGGTTTCCACTGAAGCTTTCTTT. The V gene is TRBV6-4, the J gene TRBJ1-1; D ambiguous. The CDR3 consists of 14 residues. The germline V gene encodes CDR1 MRHNA and CDR2 SNTAGT. V was cut by 0 bases and J by 4 bases, with 9 bases left in between.

CDR3 sequence (DNA): TGTGCCAGCAGCTTAGGGGCCCAGGGGAATTCACCCCTCCACTTT. Translating it yields CASSLGAQGNSPLHF. The V gene is TRBV11-2, the J gene TRBJ1-6; maybe TRBD1 (6 bases). The CDR3 runs 15 residues. Between the trimmed V and J ends, which lost 1 base and 7 bases, there was a span of 11 bases. Germline assignment: CDR1 SGHAT and CDR2 FQNNGV. The variable domain in full, with the rest retrieved from reference TRBV11-2 and TRBJ1-6, is EAGVAQSPRYKIIEKRQSVAFWCNPISGHATLYWYQQILGQGPKLLIQFQNNGVVDDSQLPKDRFSAERLKGVDSTLKIQPAKLEDSAVYLCASSLGAQGNSPLHFGNGTRLTVT.

In its sample, this clone was seen a few times. The genes are TRBV5-1 and TRBJ2-3; TRBD2 agrees at 7 bases. Trimming took 3 bases from V and 2 from J; bases not matched to a gene: 6. The CDR3 runs to 15 residues. The germline V gene encodes CDR1 SGHRS and CDR2 YFSETQ. The CDR3 sequence is CASSSHGGTTDTQYF. The CDR3 coding sequence is TGCGCCAGCAGCTCTCACGGGGGGACCACAGATACGCAGTATTTT.

The gene calls are TRBV4-2 and TRBJ2-4; possibly TRBD2 for D (6 bases). Per the germline V gene, CDR1 is LGHNA and CDR2 is YNFKEQ. The germline V and J ends were trimmed by 2 bases and 6 bases, with 11 bases remaining between them. The CDR3 has 14 amino acids. This chain's CDR3 is CASSQTRDSNIQYF. CDR3 DNA: TGTGCCAGCAGCCAAACCCGGGACTCAAACATTCAGTACTTC.

This chain connects TRBV28 to TRBJ2-1; 8 nucleotides align to TRBD2. V trimming: 5 bases; J trimming: 4 bases; junction bases outside the gene matches: 10. There are 16 residues in the CDR3. Germline V lookup: CDR1 MDHEN, CDR2 SYDVKM. CDR3 protein: CASSPLPGGRYNEQFF. The CDR3 DNA is TGTGCCAGCAGTCCCCTCCCGGGGGGGCGATACAATGAGCAGTTCTTC.

The chain carries TRBV5-1 and TRBJ1-3, with a possible D match to TRBD1 (6 bases). Germline-derived CDR1 and CDR2 are SGHRS and YFSETQ. The CDR3 has 13 amino acids. The germline V and J ends were trimmed by 7 bases and 4 bases, with 12 bases remaining between them. CDR3 coding DNA: TGCGCCAGCCGCCCGGACAGCGGAAACACCATATATTTT. This sequence encodes CASRPDSGNTIYF.

V usage is TRBV9 and J usage is TRBJ2-3; 7 bases fit TRBD2. Per the germline V gene, CDR1 is SGDLS and CDR2 is YYNGEE. The CDR3 extends over 15 amino acids. Trimming removed 4 bases from V and 6 bases from J; junction bases left unmatched: 11. The chain's CDR3 is CASSSPPGGDDTQYF. The DNA for the CDR3 is TGTGCCAGCAGCTCCCCCCCGGGGGGTGACGATACGCAGTATTTT.

A few counts support this clone. CDR3 region: CASSQQYRDELAFF. The CDR3 DNA reads as TGTGCCAGCAGCCAGCAATACAGGGATGAGTTAGCTTTCTTT. The V call is TRBV3-1 (or the pseudogene TRBV3-2), the J call TRBJ1-1; TRBD1 might be the D (6 bases). CDR1 is LGHDT and CDR2 is YNNKEL in the germline V gene (reference sequence). Trimming took 3 bases from V and 10 from J, leaving 18 bases between them. This CDR3 is 14 amino acids long.

A single count supports this clone. The gene calls are TRBV10-3 and TRBJ2-3; D is uncertain. Trimming pared 5 bases from V and 4 bases from J, leaving 10 bases between. Germline-derived CDR1 and CDR2 are ENHRY and SYGVKD. This CDR3 has 13 residues. DNA of the CDR3: TGTGCCATCAGTCCCTACCGGGCAGATACGCAGTATTTT. Translation gives CAISPYRADTQYF.

V gene TRBV5-4 combines with J gene TRBJ2-3; unclear D gene. The CDR3 is 15 amino acids. The ends were cut back, 3 bases at V and 0 bases at J, with 11 bases in the middle. Germline loops: CDR1 SGHNT, CDR2 YYREEE (reference sequence). The CDR3 DNA follows: TGTGCCAGCAGCTCCGGGTGGTCTAGCACAGATACGCAGTATTTT. It yields the protein CASSSGWSSTDTQYF.

The gene calls are TRBV7-6 and TRBJ1-6; D not certain. The CDR3 loop spans 14 amino acids. The V end was cut by 5 bases, the J end by 0 bases, with 5 bases between. CDR1 is SGHVS and CDR2 is FNYEAQ in the germline V gene. CDR3 in DNA: TGTGCCAGCAGCACCAGCTCCTATAATTCACCCCTCCACTTT. Protein product: CASSTSSYNSPLHF.

The gene calls are TRBV30 and TRBJ2-1; a possible D gene is TRBD2 (5 bases). V lost 2 bases and J lost 2, with 16 bases in between. Germline CDR1 is GTSNPN and CDR2 is SVGIG (reference sequence). The CDR3 runs to 16 residues. The CDR3 bases are TGTGCCTGGAGTTCGCTGCTGGGGAGTACCTACAATGAGCAGTTCTTC. Translation gives CAWSSLLGSTYNEQFF.

The rearrangement joins TRBV6-1 to TRBJ1-2; D is perhaps TRBD1 (6 bases). V lost 4 bases to trimming and J lost 4 bases, with 16 bases between them. The CDR3 loop spans 15 amino acids. Per the germline V gene, CDR1 is MNHNS and CDR2 is SASEGT. CDR3 loop: CASSGGGEGPYGYTF. Here the CDR3 DNA reads TGTGCCAGCAGTGGAGGGGGGGAGGGGCCCTATGGCTACACCTTC.

The rearrangement joins TRBV5-4 to TRBJ2-3, with D unclear. This CDR3 is built from 13 residues. Trimming stripped 4 bases from V and 2 bases from J, with 8 bases between. Germline CDR1 reads SGHNT; CDR2 reads YYREEE (reference sequence). The CDR3 DNA reads as TGTGCCAGCAGCCCGTCGTACACAGATACGCAGTATTTT. Translated, it gives CASSPSYTDTQYF.

The chain employs TRBV6-6 and TRBJ1-2; a possible D gene is TRBD1 (6 bases). The CDR3 is 13 residues long. With 0 bases removed from V and 4 bases from J, the gap between germline ends came to 6 bases. The germline CDR1 and CDR2 sequences are MNHNY and SVGAGI (reference sequence). CDR3 DNA: TGTGCCAGCAGTTACTCGGACAGCTATGGCTACACCTTC. Translated: CASSYSDSYGYTF.

This clone was picked up a small number of times. This chain uses TRBV6-5 with TRBJ1-2; 9 nucleotides line up with TRBD1. This CDR3 has 15 residues. V was clipped by 6 bases and J by 1 base; unmatched bases: 6. CDR1 and CDR2 (germline): MNHEY, SVGAGI. The CDR3 DNA reads TGTGCCAGCAGACCACAGGGGGCGGGTAACTATGGCTACACCTTC. This codes for CASRPQGAGNYGYTF.